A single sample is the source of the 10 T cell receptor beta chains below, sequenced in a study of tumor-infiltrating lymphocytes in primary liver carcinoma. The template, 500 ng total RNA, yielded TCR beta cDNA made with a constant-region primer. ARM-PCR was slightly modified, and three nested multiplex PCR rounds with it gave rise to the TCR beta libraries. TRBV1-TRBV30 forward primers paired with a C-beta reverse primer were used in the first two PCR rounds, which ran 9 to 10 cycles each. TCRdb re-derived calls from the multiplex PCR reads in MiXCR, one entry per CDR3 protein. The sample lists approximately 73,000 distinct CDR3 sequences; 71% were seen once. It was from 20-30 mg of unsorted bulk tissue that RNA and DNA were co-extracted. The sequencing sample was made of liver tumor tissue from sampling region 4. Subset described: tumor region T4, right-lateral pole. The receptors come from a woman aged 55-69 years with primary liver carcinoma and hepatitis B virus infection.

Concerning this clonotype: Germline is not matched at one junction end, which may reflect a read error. CDR3 protein: CASVGGLAKKIQYF. CDR3 coding DNA: TGTGCCAGCGTCGGGGGGCTAGCCAAAAAGATTCAGTACTTC. V usage is TRBV28 and J usage is TRBJ2-4; a possible D gene is TRBD2 (7 bases). Germline-derived CDR1 and CDR2 are MDHEN and SYDVKM. The CDR3 loop spans 14 amino acids.

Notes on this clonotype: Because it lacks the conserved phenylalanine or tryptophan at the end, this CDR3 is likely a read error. The CDR3 spells CATSDEGSPEGRGEQYS. The CDR3 nucleotides read TGTGCCACCAGTGATGAAGGATCGCCGGAGGGCCGGGGTGAGCAGTACTCC. The chain links TRBV24-1 to TRBJ2-7; maybe TRBD2 (6 bases). This CDR3 region has 17 residues. CDR1 is KGHDR, CDR2 SFDVKD, per germline. V gave up 3 bases and J gave up 7 bases, with 24 bases separating them.

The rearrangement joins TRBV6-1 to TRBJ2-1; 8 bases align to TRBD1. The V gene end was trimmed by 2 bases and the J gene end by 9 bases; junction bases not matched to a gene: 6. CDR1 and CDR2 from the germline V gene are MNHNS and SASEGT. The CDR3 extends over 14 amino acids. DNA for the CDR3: TGTGCCAGCAGTGAACAACAGGGGGTTCCTGAGCAGTTCTTC. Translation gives CASSEQQGVPEQFF.

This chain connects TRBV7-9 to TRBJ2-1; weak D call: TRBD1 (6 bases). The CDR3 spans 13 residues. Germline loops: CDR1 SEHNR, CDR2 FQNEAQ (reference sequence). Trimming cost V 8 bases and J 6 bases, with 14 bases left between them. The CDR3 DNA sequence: TGTGCCAGCTGCGACATACAGGGCAATGAGCAGTTCTTC. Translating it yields CASCDIQGNEQFF.

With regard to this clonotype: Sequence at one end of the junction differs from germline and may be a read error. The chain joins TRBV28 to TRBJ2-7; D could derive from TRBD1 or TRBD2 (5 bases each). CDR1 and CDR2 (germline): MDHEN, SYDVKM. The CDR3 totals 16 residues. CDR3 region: CASRLGTLGERYVQYF. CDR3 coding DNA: TGTGCCAGCAGACTCGGGACCCTGGGGGAGCGCTACGTGCAGTACTTC.

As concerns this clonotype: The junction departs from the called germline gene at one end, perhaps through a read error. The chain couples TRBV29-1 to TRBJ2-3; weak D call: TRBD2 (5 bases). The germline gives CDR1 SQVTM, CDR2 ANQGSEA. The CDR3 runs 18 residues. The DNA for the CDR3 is TGCAGCGTCGAAGCGTTGGGAAGGGTGGAGGTTAGCACAGATACGCAGTATTTT. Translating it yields CSVEALGRVEVSTDTQYF.

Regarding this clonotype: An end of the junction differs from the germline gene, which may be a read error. In DNA, the CDR3 is TGCGTCAGCAGCCCGATGGTGGGCGGCGGAAGCTCTTACAATGAGCAGTTCTTC. Amino acid sequence: CVSSPMVGGGSSYNEQFF. V and J are TRBV4-1 and TRBJ2-1; D is unclear. Looked up from germline, CDR1 is MGHRA and CDR2 is YSYEKL. The CDR3 has 18 amino acids.

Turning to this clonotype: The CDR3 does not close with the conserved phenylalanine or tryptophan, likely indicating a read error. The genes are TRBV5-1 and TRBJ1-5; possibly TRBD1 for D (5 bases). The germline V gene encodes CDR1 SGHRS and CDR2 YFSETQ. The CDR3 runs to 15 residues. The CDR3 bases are TGCGCCAGCTGCTTGGAGGGGTATTCCGATCAGCCCCAGCATATT. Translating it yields CASCLEGYSDQPQHI.

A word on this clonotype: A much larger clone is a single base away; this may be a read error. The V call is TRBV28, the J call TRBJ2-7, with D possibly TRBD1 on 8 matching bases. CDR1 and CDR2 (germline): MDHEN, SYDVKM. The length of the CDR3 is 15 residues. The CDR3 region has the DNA TGTGCCAGCAGTTTTCCCGACAGGGGAGGGTACGAGCGGTACTTC. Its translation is CASSFPDRGGYERYF. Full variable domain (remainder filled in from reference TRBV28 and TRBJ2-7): DVKVTQSSRYLVKRTGEKVFLECVQDMDHENMFWYRQDPGLGLRLIYFSYDVKMKEKGDIPEGYSVSREKKERFSLILESASTNQTSMYLCASSFPDRGGYERYFGPGTRLTVT.

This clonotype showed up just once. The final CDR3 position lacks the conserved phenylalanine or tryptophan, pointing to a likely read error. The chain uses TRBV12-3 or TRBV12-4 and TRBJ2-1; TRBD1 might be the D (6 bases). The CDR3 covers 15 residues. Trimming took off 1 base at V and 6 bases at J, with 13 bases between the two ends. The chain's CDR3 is CASSLVQGGCNEQFV. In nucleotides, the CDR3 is TGTGCCAGCAGTTTAGTACAGGGTGGGTGCAATGAGCAGTTCGTT.